This is a list of T cell receptor beta chains from one sample in a study of T cell responses to AZD1222 COVID-19 vaccine. Profiled with immunoSEQ multiplex PCR; TCRdb holds only in-frame clones, not every one. The data hold 150,000 to 200,000 clones, with 80% to 90% observed a single time. The sequenced sample was peripheral blood, obtained 28 days after the second dose of the MenACWY control vaccine. The receptors originated from an adult who received the MenACWY meningococcal vaccine as a control. Both conserved end residues are part of each CDR3. Each record gives: V gene, clone size, D gene, J gene, CDR3 protein, CDR3 DNA. D genes are given only for firm matches. Clone size is stated in some rows and not others, as once, few, many or a class when expanded.

V gene: TRBV25-1
clone size: NA
D gene: NA
J gene: TRBJ1-1
CDR3 protein: CASREGGGSHTEAFF
CDR3 DNA: TGTGCCAGCAGGGAAGGGGGAGGGTCGCACACTGAAGCTTTCTTT

V gene: TRBV4-3
clone size: NA
D gene: NA
J gene: TRBJ2-5
CDR3 protein: CASSQGPKETQYF
CDR3 DNA: TGCGCCAGCAGCCAAGGCCCGAAAGAGACCCAGTACTTC

V gene: TRBV3-1/TRBV3-2
clone size: NA
D gene: NA
J gene: TRBJ2-7
CDR3 protein: CASSATGSDEQYF
CDR3 DNA: TGTGCCAGCAGCGCCACAGGAAGCGACGAGCAGTACTTC

V gene: TRBV28
clone size: NA
D gene: TRBD2
J gene: TRBJ2-5
CDR3 protein: CASSLLTGTSGRETQYF
CDR3 DNA: TGTGCCAGCAGTTTACTCACCGGGACTAGCGGGAGGGAGACCCAGTACTTC

V gene: TRBV27
clone size: NA
D gene: TRBD1
J gene: TRBJ2-7
CDR3 protein: CASSAPPGTGWYEQYF
CDR3 DNA: TGTGCCAGCAGTGCACCCCCCGGGACAGGGTGGTACGAGCAGTACTTC

V gene: TRBV7-2
clone size: NA
D gene: TRBD1
J gene: TRBJ2-2
CDR3 protein: CASSAGTGMNGELFF
CDR3 DNA: TGTGCCAGCAGCGCTGGGACAGGGATGAACGGGGAGCTGTTTTTT

V gene: TRBV18
clone size: NA
D gene: TRBD1
J gene: TRBJ1-5
CDR3 protein: CASSPGQGIQPQHF
CDR3 DNA: TGTGCCAGCTCTCCAGGACAGGGCATTCAGCCCCAGCATTTT

V gene: TRBV23-1
clone size: NA
D gene: NA
J gene: TRBJ2-7
CDR3 protein: CASSPYEQYF
CDR3 DNA: TGCGCCAGCAGTCCCTACGAGCAGTACTTC

V gene: TRBV2
clone size: NA
D gene: NA
J gene: TRBJ1-2
CDR3 protein: CASGGDYGYTF
CDR3 DNA: TGTGCCAGCGGTGGAGACTATGGCTACACCTTC

V gene: TRBV7-8
clone size: NA
D gene: NA
J gene: TRBJ1-5
CDR3 protein: CASSYLQGQPQHF
CDR3 DNA: TGTGCCAGCAGCTATCTGCAGGGCCAGCCCCAGCATTTT

V gene: TRBV27
clone size: NA
D gene: TRBD1
J gene: TRBJ2-7
CDR3 protein: CASRDRGTYEQYF
CDR3 DNA: TGTGCCAGCAGAGACAGGGGTACCTACGAGCAGTACTTC

V gene: TRBV7-9
clone size: NA
D gene: NA
J gene: TRBJ2-7
CDR3 protein: CASSSPGGGGTSLYEQYF
CDR3 DNA: TGTGCCAGCAGTTCGCCTGGGGGAGGGGGCACTAGTTTATACGAGCAGTACTTC

V gene: TRBV12-3/TRBV12-4
clone size: few
D gene: NA
J gene: TRBJ1-2
CDR3 protein: CASSFSGTDGYTF
CDR3 DNA: TGTGCCAGCAGTTTCTCCGGGACGGATGGCTACACCTTC

V gene: TRBV7-5
clone size: NA
D gene: NA
J gene: TRBJ2-7
CDR3 protein: CARSYRAGVTSGRQYEQYF
CDR3 DNA: TGTGCCAGAAGCTACCGGGCAGGGGTAACTAGCGGGAGACAATACGAGCAGTACTTC

V gene: TRBV6-6
clone size: NA
D gene: NA
J gene: TRBJ2-5
CDR3 protein: CASSFGYQETQYF
CDR3 DNA: TGTGCCAGCAGTTTCGGGTACCAAGAGACCCAGTACTTC

V gene: TRBV7-6
clone size: NA
D gene: NA
J gene: TRBJ2-7
CDR3 protein: CASSLEPGDAYEQYF
CDR3 DNA: TGTGCCAGCAGCTTGGAGCCGGGAGATGCCTACGAGCAGTACTTC

V gene: TRBV28
clone size: NA
D gene: TRBD1
J gene: TRBJ2-1
CDR3 protein: CASSLDAPPQGASTYNEQFF
CDR3 DNA: TGTGCCAGCAGTTTAGATGCTCCTCCCCAGGGGGCATCCACCTACAATGAGCAGTTCTTC

V gene: TRBV18
clone size: NA
D gene: TRBD1
J gene: TRBJ2-7
CDR3 protein: CASSPGQAGYEQYF
CDR3 DNA: TGTGCCAGCTCACCAGGACAGGCGGGCTACGAGCAGTACTTC

V gene: TRBV27
clone size: NA
D gene: NA
J gene: TRBJ2-7
CDR3 protein: CASSLRLRAGASVFYEQYF
CDR3 DNA: TGTGCCAGCAGTTTAAGGCTTCGGGCGGGGGCTAGCGTATTCTACGAGCAGTACTTC

V gene: TRBV30
clone size: NA
D gene: NA
J gene: TRBJ1-4
CDR3 protein: CAWSVAGATNEKLFF
CDR3 DNA: TGTGCCTGGAGTGTAGCGGGGGCAACTAATGAAAAACTGTTTTTT

V gene: TRBV19
clone size: once
D gene: TRBD2
J gene: TRBJ2-3
CDR3 protein: CASSPQIAGGIMDTQYF
CDR3 DNA: TGTGCCAGTAGCCCGCAGATAGCGGGAGGGATAATGGATACGCAGTATTTT

V gene: TRBV18
clone size: NA
D gene: TRBD2
J gene: TRBJ2-2
CDR3 protein: CASSPPPGGTPGELFF
CDR3 DNA: TGTGCCAGCTCACCACCTCCGGGAGGGACACCCGGGGAGCTGTTTTTT

V gene: TRBV11-3
clone size: once
D gene: NA
J gene: TRBJ1-5
CDR3 protein: CASSLGPEGNFNQPQHF
CDR3 DNA: TGTGCCAGCAGCTTAGGGCCAGAGGGAAACTTCAATCAGCCCCAGCATTTT

V gene: TRBV4-3
clone size: once
D gene: TRBD1
J gene: TRBJ1-5
CDR3 protein: CASSQEVGQGANQPQHF
CDR3 DNA: TGCGCCAGCAGCCAAGAAGTGGGACAGGGGGCCAATCAGCCCCAGCATTTT

V gene: TRBV11-3
clone size: NA
D gene: TRBD2
J gene: TRBJ2-3
CDR3 protein: CASSPRGASGSSTDTQYF
CDR3 DNA: TGTGCCAGCAGCCCCCGGGGGGCTAGCGGGAGTAGCACAGATACGCAGTATTTT

V gene: TRBV30
clone size: NA
D gene: TRBD1
J gene: TRBJ1-5
CDR3 protein: CAWSVVRTGGLGSNQPQHF
CDR3 DNA: TGTGCCTGGAGTGTAGTTCGGACAGGGGGCCTCGGTAGCAATCAGCCCCAGCATTTT

V gene: TRBV7-2
clone size: NA
D gene: TRBD1
J gene: TRBJ2-7
CDR3 protein: CASSIGTGSYEQYF
CDR3 DNA: TGTGCCAGCAGCATCGGGACAGGGTCTTACGAGCAGTACTTC

V gene: TRBV5-1
clone size: NA
D gene: NA
J gene: TRBJ1-3
CDR3 protein: CASSSQGVSGNTIYF
CDR3 DNA: TGCGCCAGCAGCTCCCAAGGGGTATCTGGAAACACCATATATTTT

V gene: TRBV30
clone size: once
D gene: NA
J gene: TRBJ1-1
CDR3 protein: CAWSPGILNTEAFF
CDR3 DNA: TGTGCCTGGAGTCCTGGGATTTTGAACACTGAAGCTTTCTTT

V gene: TRBV5-1
clone size: NA
D gene: NA
J gene: TRBJ2-5
CDR3 protein: CASSRGGSSEGETQYF
CDR3 DNA: TGCGCCAGCAGCAGGGGGGGATCTAGCGAGGGAGAGACCCAGTACTTC

V gene: TRBV7-3
clone size: NA
D gene: TRBD2
J gene: TRBJ2-5
CDR3 protein: CASSSLSGRGETQYF
CDR3 DNA: TGTGCCAGCAGCTCCCTTAGCGGGAGAGGAGAGACCCAGTACTTC